These 20 T cell receptor beta chains came from one sample sequenced in a study of T cells after yellow fever vaccination. TCRdb reprocessed the 5' RACE reads with MiXCR, giving one entry per CDR3 protein. This table holds 200,000 to 300,000 distinct CDR3 sequences, approximately 6.7% found once. Sequenced here: CD4+ T cells sorted from PBMCs, sampled on the day of the yellow fever booster vaccination. These receptors all stem from a man aged 25-45 years who received the YFV17D yellow fever vaccine.

In its sample, this clonotype was seen a few times. The rearrangement uses TRBV20-1 and TRBJ2-7; no reliable D call. The CDR3 extends over 13 amino acids. Trimming cost V 5 bases and J 1 base, with 12 bases left between them. Looked up from germline, CDR1 is DFQATT and CDR2 is SNEGSKA (reference sequence). The CDR3 spells CSAHTSPSYEQYF. The CDR3 coding sequence is TGCAGTGCTCACACTTCGCCTTCCTACGAGCAGTACTTC.

In regard to this clonotype: One end of the junction is discordant with germline, which a read error may explain. This chain uses TRBV3-1 with TRBJ1-1; perhaps TRBD1 as D (6 bases). Germline CDR1 is LGHDT and CDR2 is YNNKEL (reference sequence). The CDR3 has 13 amino acids. The CDR3 coding sequence is TGTGCCAGCTGCCAAGATTTGACAGGTGGAGCTTTCTTT. Protein product: CASCQDLTGGAFF.

This clonotype appeared a single time. The chain carries TRBV3-1 and TRBJ2-7, with 15 nucleotides matching TRBD2. The CDR3 has 18 residues. V gave up 7 bases and J gave up 3 bases; unmatched junction bases: 13. Germline-derived CDR1 and CDR2 are LGHDT and YNNKEL (reference sequence). The DNA of the CDR3 is TGTGCCAGCACCCAGAGAGGACTAGCGGGAGGGGTAGTCTACGAGCAGTACTTC. It encodes CASTQRGLAGGVVYEQYF.

This chain connects TRBV29-1 to TRBJ2-3; 10 positions match TRBD2. The germline V gene encodes CDR1 SQVTM and CDR2 ANQGSEA. The CDR3 runs 14 residues. Trimming took 4 bases from V and 7 from J; bases not matched to a gene: 8. CDR3 DNA sequence: TGCAGCGTTGGGGGCGTACTAGCGGGGTATACGCAGTATTTT. Translated: CSVGGVLAGYTQYF.

This clonotype occurred a few times. The chain carries TRBV11-2 and TRBJ1-6, with D possibly matching TRBD1 (5 bases). V lost 4 bases, J lost 4 bases, and 17 bases lay in between. The CDR3 runs 17 residues. Looked up from germline, CDR1 is SGHAT and CDR2 is FQNNGV. CDR3 loop: CASSSYTGTDYNSPLHF. The CDR3 DNA follows: TGTGCCAGCAGCTCATACACCGGGACGGATTATAATTCACCCCTCCACTTT.

This chain uses TRBV11-2 with TRBJ2-7, with D possibly matching TRBD1 (5 bases). The CDR3 totals 14 residues. V lost 2 bases and J lost 7, with 15 bases in between. The germline V gene has CDR1 SGHAT and CDR2 FQNNGV. The CDR3 reads CASSLFDSLREQYF. For the CDR3, the DNA is TGTGCCAGCAGCTTATTCGACAGCCTGAGGGAGCAGTACTTC.

The table lists this clonotype with a few counts. V gene TRBV28 combines with J gene TRBJ1-5, with D possibly matching TRBD1 (5 bases). V lost 7 bases, J lost 7 bases, and 23 bases lay in between. Per germline, CDR1 MDHEN and CDR2 SYDVKM. This CDR3 spans 16 amino acids. CDR3 amino acids: CASIPGGRAVGQPQHF. The CDR3 DNA reads as TGTGCCAGCATCCCGGGGGGGAGGGCGGTCGGACAGCCCCAGCATTTT.

This clonotype appeared many times. J is TRBJ1-5 and V is TRBV20-1, with a possible D match to TRBD1 (5 bases). Germline CDR1 is DFQATT and CDR2 is SNEGSKA (reference sequence). With 6 bases removed from V and 6 bases from J, the gap between germline ends came to 21 bases. CDR3 length equals 15 residues. The CDR3 nucleotides are TGCAGTGCAGCCCAATCCTACTCGGGGGGTCAGCCCCAGCATTTT. It is translated as CSAAQSYSGGQPQHF.

V usage is TRBV15 and J usage is TRBJ2-1; D unresolved. Deletions cut 8 bases from V and 7 bases from J, with 9 bases between. Germline CDR1 LNHNV, CDR2 YYDKDF (reference sequence). This CDR3 spans 11 amino acids. The CDR3 reads CATSVENEQFF. Here the CDR3 DNA reads TGTGCCACCTCAGTCGAAAATGAGCAGTTCTTC.

On this clonotype: At one of its ends the junction is not consistent with the germline gene, which may arise from a read error. This rearrangement joins TRBV20-1 to TRBJ2-1; 11 nucleotides line up with TRBD2. The CDR3 runs 17 residues. Germline values: CDR1 DFQATT, CDR2 SNEGSKA (reference sequence). CDR3 in amino acids: CCARDLTSGSIYNEQFF. CDR3 nucleotides: TGCTGTGCTAGAGATTTAACTAGCGGGAGTATATACAATGAGCAGTTCTTC.

This clonotype showed up many times. The genes are TRBV7-2 and TRBJ2-7; D unclear. CDR3 size: 11 residues. Between the trimmed V and J ends, which lost 5 bases and 3 bases, there was a span of 5 bases. Germline V CDR1 and CDR2: SGHTA, FQGNSA. CDR3 sequence: CASSRIYEQYF. CDR3 DNA sequence: TGTGCCAGCAGCCGTATCTACGAGCAGTACTTC.

V usage is TRBV7-2 and J usage is TRBJ1-1; 10 nucleotides agree with TRBD1. J gave up 5 bases and V 5 bases, and 2 bases lay outside the gene matches. Germline CDR1 reads SGHTA; CDR2 reads FQGNSA. CDR3 length: 13 residues. The CDR3 DNA is TGTGCCAGCAGCACGGGACAGGGGACTGAAGCTTTCTTT. Translating gives CASSTGQGTEAFF.

The rearrangement uses TRBV20-1 and TRBJ2-2, with a possible D match to TRBD2 (6 bases). Germline assignment: CDR1 DFQATT and CDR2 SNEGSKA (reference sequence). The CDR3 is 13 residues long. The CDR3, as DNA: TGCTCGATGGCGGGGAGATATGCCGGGGAGCTGTTTTTT. Protein sequence: CSMAGRYAGELFF.

The chain joins TRBV12-3 or TRBV12-4 to TRBJ2-3; 15 nucleotides align to TRBD2. This CDR3 spans 18 amino acids. After removal of 3 bases from V and 0 bases from J, the junction contained 4 bases not matched to a gene. For the CDR3, the DNA is TGTGCCAGCAGTTTTGGACTAGCGGGAGGGAGTAGCACAGATACGCAGTATTTT. It codes for CASSFGLAGGSSTDTQYF.

This clonotype was found many times. The rearrangement uses TRBV12-3 or TRBV12-4 and TRBJ2-1; D unresolved. The CDR3 is 12 amino acids. Trimming shortened V by 5 bases and J by 7 bases, and 9 bases separated the two germline ends. CDR3 sequence reads: CASSIDGNEQFF. The CDR3 DNA reads as TGTGCCAGCAGTATTGACGGGAATGAGCAGTTCTTC.

The gene calls are TRBV29-1 and TRBJ2-7; 7 bases map to TRBD1. Germline CDR1 is SQVTM and CDR2 is ANQGSEA. The CDR3 is 14 residues long. Trimming at V came to 3 bases and at J to 0 bases, leaving 5 bases not matched to a gene. CDR3 coding DNA: TGCAGCGTTGAGGCCAGGGGGACCTCCTACGAGCAGTACTTC. This codes for CSVEARGTSYEQYF.

This clonotype has a count of ten or more. The chain couples TRBV6-1 to TRBJ1-5; TRBD1 agrees at 7 bases. V was clipped by 3 bases and J by 6 bases; unmatched bases: 5. CDR3 length: 14 residues. Per germline, CDR1 MNHNS and CDR2 SASEGT. The CDR3 reads CASSDPGQRQPQHF. Written as DNA, the CDR3 is TGTGCCAGCAGTGATCCGGGACAGCGTCAGCCCCAGCATTTT.

This clonotype was detected ten times or more. The genes are TRBV27 and TRBJ2-1; 7 nucleotides match TRBD2. V gave up 5 bases and J gave up 0 bases; unmatched junction bases: 7. From germline, CDR1 is MNHEY and CDR2 SMNVEV (reference sequence). This CDR3 region has 16 residues. The CDR3 here is CASSRGGPYSYNEQFF. In DNA form, the CDR3 reads TGTGCCAGCAGTCGCGGGGGTCCGTACTCCTACAATGAGCAGTTCTTC.

As concerns this clonotype: A much larger clone differs from this one at a single base, so this may be a read error. The chain carries TRBV21-1 and TRBJ2-5. TRBV21-1 is designated a pseudogene. This CDR3 spans 14 amino acids. CDR3 amino acids: CASSRHRPPETQYF. The CDR3 DNA sequence: TGTGCCAGCAGCAGGCACAGACCACCGGAGACCCAGTACTTC.

In this sample, this clonotype turned up a few times. The chain links TRBV28 to TRBJ2-3; the match to TRBD2 covers 7 bases. Germline loops: CDR1 MDHEN, CDR2 SYDVKM. The CDR3 contains 17 residues. V shed 5 bases and J 2 bases; nucleotides not matched to a gene: 13. CDR3 in amino acids: CASSVIGASGFTDTQYF. The CDR3 nucleotides are TGTGCCAGCAGTGTAATCGGCGCTAGCGGTTTCACAGATACGCAGTATTTT.